These 14 T cell receptor beta chains came from one sample sequenced in a study of T cells in Graves' hyperthyroidism and ophthalmopathy. RNA transcripts served as the template for amplifying TCR beta CDR3 regions. The HTBI primer set served for first-round RT-PCR of the TCR CDR3. TCRdb reanalysed the multiplex PCR reads using MiXCR and keeps one entry per CDR3 protein. The profile covers roughly 700,000 distinct CDR3 sequences, with about 18% appearing a single time and about a sixth taken by the ten largest. The material sequenced was blood. The origin of the receptors is a man aged 45 to 65 with Graves' hyperthyroidism.

The chain joins TRBV30 to TRBJ1-5; 8 bases align to TRBD1. After removal of 4 bases from V and 4 bases from J, the junction contained 6 bases not matched to a gene. CDR1 GTSNPN and CDR2 SVGIG come from the germline V gene (reference sequence). CDR3 length equals 14 residues. The CDR3 is CAWTRGLGNQPQHF. CDR3 nucleotides: TGTGCCTGGACCAGGGGGCTAGGAAATCAGCCCCAGCATTTT.

The CDR3 is CASSQDPRPTGTGNTIYF. CDR3 sequence (DNA): TGTGCCAGCAGCCAAGATCCCCGGCCGACAGGGACTGGAAACACCATATATTTT. The chain is built from TRBV3-1 and TRBJ1-3, with 7 bases lining up with TRBD1. Germline V lookup: CDR1 LGHDT, CDR2 YNNKEL (reference sequence). V lost 0 bases, J lost 2 bases, and 10 bases stayed unmatched. The CDR3 loop spans 18 amino acids.

This clonotype was recorded at least ten times. This chain uses TRBV12-3 or TRBV12-4 with TRBJ1-5, with a tentative D call TRBD1 (5 bases). The CDR3 loop spans 14 amino acids. V was clipped by 3 bases and J by 5 bases, with 11 bases between them. This CDR3 reads CASSFGDSDQPQHF. The DNA for the CDR3 is TGTGCCAGCAGTTTCGGTGACAGCGATCAGCCCCAGCATTTT.

This clonotype was observed many times. The chain links TRBV15 to TRBJ2-3, with 10 bases lining up with TRBD2. V was clipped by 5 bases and J by 3 bases; unmatched bases: 5. The CDR3 has 15 amino acids. The germline gives CDR1 LNHNV, CDR2 YYDKDF (reference sequence). CDR3 sequence reads: CATSPGLAETDTQYF. In nucleotides, the CDR3 is TGTGCCACCAGCCCCGGACTAGCGGAAACAGATACGCAGTATTTT.

This clonotype was counted only a few times. This chain connects TRBV20-1 to TRBJ1-4; D uncertain. The CDR3 has 13 residues. Trimming left V 3 bases short and J 2 bases short, with 7 bases between. The germline gives CDR1 DFQATT, CDR2 SNEGSKA (reference sequence). The chain's CDR3 is CSASRSTNEKLFF. DNA of the CDR3: TGCAGTGCTAGTCGCAGCACTAATGAAAAACTGTTTTTT.

This clonotype has at least ten counts. J is TRBJ2-3 and V is TRBV6-1; possible D gene TRBD1, 6 bases. The CDR3 spans 17 residues. V shed 5 bases and J shed 3 bases, with 21 bases lying between them. Germline V CDR1 and CDR2: MNHNS, SASEGT. The CDR3 reads CASSQLGTPRGTDTQYF. The CDR3 coding sequence is TGTGCCAGCAGTCAATTGGGGACACCCCGAGGGACAGATACGCAGTATTTT.

This clonotype was recorded many times. V and J are TRBV28 and TRBJ2-1, with a tentative D call TRBD1 (5 bases). The CDR3 extends over 16 amino acids. Trimming left V 6 bases short and J 3 bases short, with 18 bases between. The germline gives CDR1 MDHEN, CDR2 SYDVKM. The CDR3 spells CASRVLFQGNYNEQFF. The CDR3 DNA follows: TGTGCCAGCAGGGTCCTCTTTCAGGGTAACTACAATGAGCAGTTCTTC.

Many counts were recorded for this clonotype. J is TRBJ1-1 and V is TRBV24-1; the D is unclear. V was cut by 2 bases and J by 1 base, with 4 bases left in between. Germline CDR1 and CDR2: KGHDR and SFDVKD. This CDR3 contains 13 residues. This CDR3 reads CATSDSRNTEAFF. The CDR3 DNA reads TGTGCCACCAGTGATTCAAGGAACACTGAAGCTTTCTTT.

This clonotype was observed many times. The chain combines TRBV30 with TRBJ1-2; perhaps TRBD1 as D (5 bases). Trimming cost V 0 bases and J 7 bases, with 15 bases left between them. This CDR3 has 14 residues. Germline assignment: CDR1 GTSNPN and CDR2 SVGIG (reference sequence). The chain's CDR3 is CAWSVGRDWGGYTF. The DNA of the CDR3 is TGTGCCTGGAGTGTAGGCAGGGACTGGGGTGGCTACACCTTC.

The J gene is TRBJ2-7, the V gene TRBV5-1; D unclear. Germline V lookup: CDR1 SGHRS, CDR2 YFSETQ. This CDR3 region has 12 residues. Trimming removed 2 bases from V and 4 bases from J, with 7 bases in between. The CDR3 protein is CASSFIGYEQYF. In nucleotides, the CDR3 is TGCGCCAGCAGCTTTATTGGGTACGAGCAGTACTTC.

This rearrangement joins TRBV7-2 to TRBJ2-6, with D maybe TRBD2 (5 bases). Germline CDR1 and CDR2: SGHTA and FQGNSA. V was trimmed by 1 base and J by 2 bases, leaving 6 bases between them. The CDR3 sequence is 15 residues long. The DNA for the CDR3 is TGTGCCAGCAGCTTAGTAGCGCCTGGGGCCAACGTCCTGACTTTC. Translation gives CASSLVAPGANVLTF.

This clonotype was observed many times. The rearrangement links TRBV12-3 or TRBV12-4 to TRBJ1-3; weak D call: TRBD1 (5 bases). The CDR3 sequence is 16 residues long. The V end lost 5 bases, the J end lost 1 base, and 15 bases lay between the germline ends. CDR3 amino acids: CASSLAGRASGNTIYF. The CDR3 DNA is TGTGCCAGCAGTCTGGCAGGGCGGGCGTCTGGAAACACCATATATTTT.

V is TRBV5-1 and J is TRBJ2-7, with 8 bases fitting TRBD1. The CDR3 extends over 14 amino acids. The junction had 4 bases not matched to a gene; V was cut back by 5 bases and J by 0 bases. The germline gives CDR1 SGHRS, CDR2 YFSETQ. The CDR3 DNA is TGCGCCAGCAGGGTGGGGACAGGCTCCTACGAGCAGTACTTC. Its protein product is CASRVGTGSYEQYF.

This clonotype has a handful of counts. The J gene is TRBJ1-1, the V gene TRBV28; D perhaps matches TRBD1 (5 bases). Germline loops: CDR1 MDHEN, CDR2 SYDVKM. The V end was cut by 8 bases, the J end by 11 bases, with 24 bases between. The CDR3 runs to 14 residues. CDR3 nucleotides: TGTGCCAGCTCTAGCCCCGGGGCCAGGGAGGCGGCTTTCTTT. This translates into CASSSPGAREAAFF.